The 7 T cell receptor beta chains given below trace back to one sample, sequenced in a study of T cell repertoires in cytomegalovirus infection (dated by TCRdb to about 2019). The sequencing machine was an Illumina HiSeq 1500. Starting from the raw public reads, TCRdb applied fastp trimming at Q25, assembled clones with MiXCR and retained in-frame beta chains. Rows are unified per CDR3 protein, each entry keeping the most common DNA and genes. For this sample the table gives about 300,000 distinct CDR3 sequences, of which roughly 9.3% were detected only once. Less than 3% of the sample goes to the ten largest clones. Sequencing input: PBMCs. These receptors were obtained from a human donor in good health (CMV status not recorded). Some clones in this sample may be carry-over from other donors' samples.

In this sample, this clonotype turned up many times. V gene TRBV4-1 combines with J gene TRBJ2-3, with a possible D match to TRBD2 (6 bases). The germline V gene encodes CDR1 MGHRA and CDR2 YSYEKL. The CDR3 is 16 residues long. Trimming removed 0 bases at V and 4 bases at J, with 14 bases between. The CDR3 sequence is CASSQEPSVDADTQYF. Written as DNA, the CDR3 is TGCGCCAGCAGCCAAGAGCCTAGCGTGGATGCAGATACGCAGTATTTT.

This clonotype was observed at least ten times. The DNA for the CDR3 is TGCAGTGCTAAAGACAGGCCCCAAATTGGGACCCAGTACTTC. It translates to CSAKDRPQIGTQYF. V gene TRBV20-1 combines with J gene TRBJ2-5, with D possibly matching TRBD1 (6 bases). There are 14 residues in the CDR3. Germline-derived CDR1 and CDR2 are DFQATT and SNEGSKA (reference sequence). Trimming pared 4 bases from V and 7 bases from J, leaving 19 bases between.

The sample holds many counts of this clonotype. The chain has TRBV7-9 and TRBJ1-5; D is ambiguous. CDR1 SEHNR and CDR2 FQNEAQ come from the germline V gene (reference sequence). V was clipped by 5 bases and J by 5 bases, with 7 bases between them. The CDR3 is made up of 12 amino acids. This CDR3 reads CASSRDYQPQHF. CDR3 coding DNA: TGTGCCAGCAGCCGCGATTATCAGCCCCAGCATTTT.

The chain has TRBV20-1 and TRBJ1-5; a weak D match, TRBD1 (6 bases). CDR1 and CDR2 from the germline V gene are DFQATT and SNEGSKA (reference sequence). Trimming pared 1 base from V and 6 bases from J, leaving 16 bases between. This CDR3 is 15 amino acids long. CDR3 protein: CSARGGAGVSQPQHF. CDR3 nucleotides: TGCAGTGCTAGAGGCGGGGCAGGGGTTAGTCAGCCCCAGCATTTT.

This clonotype showed up many times. In DNA form, the CDR3 reads TGTGCCATCAGTGAGGCGTTAGGCTCTGGGGCCAACGTCCTGACTTTC. It is translated as CAISEALGSGANVLTF. The chain is built from TRBV10-3 and TRBJ2-6; no reliable D call. The germline V gene has CDR1 ENHRY and CDR2 SYGVKD. This CDR3 spans 16 amino acids. V gave up 2 bases and J gave up 0 bases, with 8 bases separating them.

This clonotype was seen only a few times. The chain links TRBV28 to TRBJ1-1; perhaps TRBD1 as D (5 bases). Looked up from germline, CDR1 is MDHEN and CDR2 is SYDVKM. The CDR3 totals 12 residues. V lost 6 bases, J lost 8 bases, and 13 bases lay in between. CDR3 protein: CASSPGREEAFF. In nucleotides, the CDR3 is TGTGCCAGCAGCCCGGGACGGGAAGAAGCTTTCTTT.

The chain is built from TRBV7-9 and TRBJ2-2; D gene ambiguous. The CDR3 has 14 amino acids. The V gene's germline CDR1 is SEHNR and CDR2 FQNEAQ (reference sequence). Trimming removed 5 bases from V and 8 bases from J, with 15 bases in between. The DNA of the CDR3 is TGTGCCAGCAGCATCGACAAGTTGCGGGGGGAGCTGTTTTTT. Residues: CASSIDKLRGELFF.